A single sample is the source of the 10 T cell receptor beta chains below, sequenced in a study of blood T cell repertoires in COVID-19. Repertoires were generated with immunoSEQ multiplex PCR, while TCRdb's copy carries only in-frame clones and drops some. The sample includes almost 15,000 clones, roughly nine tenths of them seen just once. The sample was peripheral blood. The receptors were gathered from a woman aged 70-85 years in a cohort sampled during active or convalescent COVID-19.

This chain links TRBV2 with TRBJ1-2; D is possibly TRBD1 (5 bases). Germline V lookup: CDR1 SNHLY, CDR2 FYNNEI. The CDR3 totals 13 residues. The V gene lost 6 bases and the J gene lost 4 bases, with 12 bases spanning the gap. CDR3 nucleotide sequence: TGTGCCAGCAGCAGACAGACTTCCTATGGCTACACCTTC. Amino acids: CASSRQTSYGYTF.

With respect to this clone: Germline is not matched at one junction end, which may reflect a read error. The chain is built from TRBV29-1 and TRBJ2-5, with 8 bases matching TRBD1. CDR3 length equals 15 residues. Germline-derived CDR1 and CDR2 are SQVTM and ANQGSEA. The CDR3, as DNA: TGCAGCGTCGAAGGACAGGGCATGTACCAAGAGACCCAGTACTTC. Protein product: CSVEGQGMYQETQYF.

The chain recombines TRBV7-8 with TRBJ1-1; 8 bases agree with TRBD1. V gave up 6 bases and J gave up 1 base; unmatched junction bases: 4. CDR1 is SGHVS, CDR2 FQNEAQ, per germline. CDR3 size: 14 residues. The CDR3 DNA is TGTGCCAGCAGGGCCGGGACAGGGAACACTGAAGCTTTCTTT. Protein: CASRAGTGNTEAFF.

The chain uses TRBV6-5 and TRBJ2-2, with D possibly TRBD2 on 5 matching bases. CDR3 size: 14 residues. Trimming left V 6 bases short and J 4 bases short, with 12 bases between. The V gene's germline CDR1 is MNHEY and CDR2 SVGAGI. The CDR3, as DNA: TGTGCCAGCAGACGGGGTGGTGGCACCGGGGAGCTGTTTTTT. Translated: CASRRGGGTGELFF.

The CDR3 reads CASSLQGRRGQETQYF. In DNA form, the CDR3 reads TGTGCCAGCAGCTTGCAGGGAAGGCGAGGACAAGAGACCCAGTACTTC. The genes are TRBV5-4 and TRBJ2-5; the D gene is possibly TRBD1 (5 bases). Between the trimmed V and J ends, which lost 1 base and 2 bases, there was a span of 15 bases. This CDR3 has 16 amino acids. CDR1 SGHNT and CDR2 YYREEE come from the germline V gene (reference sequence).

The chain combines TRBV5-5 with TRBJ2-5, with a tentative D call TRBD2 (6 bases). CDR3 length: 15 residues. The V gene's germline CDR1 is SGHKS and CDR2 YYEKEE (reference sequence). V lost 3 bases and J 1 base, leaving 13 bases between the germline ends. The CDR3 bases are TGTGCCAGCAGCTCATCGGGGGACCTCCAAGAGACCCAGTACTTC. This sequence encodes CASSSSGDLQETQYF.

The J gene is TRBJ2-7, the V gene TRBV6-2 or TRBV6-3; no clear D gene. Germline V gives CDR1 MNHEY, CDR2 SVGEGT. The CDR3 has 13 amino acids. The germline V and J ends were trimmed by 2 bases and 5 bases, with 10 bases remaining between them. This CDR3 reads CASSYLGYHEQYF. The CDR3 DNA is TGTGCCAGCAGTTACCTCGGGTACCACGAGCAGTACTTC.

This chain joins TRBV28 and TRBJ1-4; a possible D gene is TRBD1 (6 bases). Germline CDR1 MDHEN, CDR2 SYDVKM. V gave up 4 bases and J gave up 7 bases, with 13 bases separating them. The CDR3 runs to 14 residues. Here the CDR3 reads CASSSGELAEKLFF. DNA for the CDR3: TGTGCCAGCAGTTCAGGGGAACTTGCTGAAAAACTGTTTTTT.

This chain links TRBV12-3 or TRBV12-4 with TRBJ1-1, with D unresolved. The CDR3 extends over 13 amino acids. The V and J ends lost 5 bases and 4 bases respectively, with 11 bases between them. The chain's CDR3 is CASSARASTEAFF. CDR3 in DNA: TGTGCCAGCAGTGCACGAGCGAGCACTGAAGCTTTCTTT.

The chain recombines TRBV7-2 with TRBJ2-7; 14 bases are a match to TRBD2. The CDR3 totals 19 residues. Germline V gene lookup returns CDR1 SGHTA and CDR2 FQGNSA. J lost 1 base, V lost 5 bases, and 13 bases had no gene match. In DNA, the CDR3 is TGTGCCAGCAGCCCACGGGGGGGACTAGCGGGGGCCCTATCCTACGAGCAGTACTTC. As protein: CASSPRGGLAGALSYEQYF.